The TCR beta chain described here comes from a study of T cells in Graves' hyperthyroidism and ophthalmopathy (dated by TCRdb to between 2019 and 2020). Regarding the complete study: Peripheral blood samples were taken at the time of initial diagnosis, prior to any treatment. To identify distinguishing TCR V-J signatures, a discovery cohort of around 100 patients was used, comprising 40 to 45 with Graves' ophthalmopathy and 57 with stable Graves' hyperthyroidism. Prospective prediction of ophthalmopathy was tested in an independent validation cohort of some 19 hyperthyroidism patients and 17 patients who later progressed to ophthalmopathy. The approximately 100 discovery patients were randomly divided into training and test sets at a 7:3 ratio. The study also compared thyroid tissue and blood T-cell repertoires from more than five Graves' hyperthyroidism patients. Following sampling, methimazole starting at 30 mg daily was given to hyperthyroidism patients, and high-dose intravenous methylprednisolone was given to ophthalmopathy patients. The paper describes TCR Vbeta CDR3 sequencing of 120 to 150 peripheral blood samples, made up of about 41 ophthalmopathy patients, roughly 75 hyperthyroidism patients and 17 progressor patients. Broader findings and caveats from the paper: Most expanded thyroid clonotypes (frequency above 0.001) were also detected in blood, suggesting blood repertoires may reflect thyroid immune responses. In validation, progression to ophthalmopathy was predicted by the model with 65% to 71% sensitivity and under 85% specificity, a median of approximately 6.5 months before onset. No statistical method was used to set the sample size in advance, and investigators knew the group allocation. A 13 V-J signature model separated ophthalmopathy from stable hyperthyroidism, with approximately 87% sensitivity and around 84% specificity in cross-validation and 80%/75% in testing.

Stable Graves' hyperthyroidism was defined as no progression to ophthalmopathy during 18 months of follow-up. Hyperthyroidism patients were newly diagnosed, had a disease duration of under 2 months, and were aged 18 to 65 years. Any patient with an uncontrolled infection, another autoimmune disease, pregnancy or lactation was excluded. Diagnoses relied on clinical symptoms, serum thyroxine and TRAb, thyroid ultrasound and orbital computed tomography. PBMCs were isolated from around 10 ml of fresh peripheral blood by Ficoll-Paque density gradient centrifugation. Total RNA was extracted with Trizol reagent, and quality was checked on an Agilent 2100 Bioanalyzer. This clonotype was observed a handful of times. Its recognized antigen is unknown. It has no much larger one-base neighbor in the sample; base qualities were not kept. Amplification of TCR beta CDR3 regions was carried out from RNA transcripts. For the first round of RT-PCR on the TCR CDR3, the HTBI primer set was used together with the Qiagen OneStep RT-PCR kit. A second multiplex PCR round built the libraries, followed by size selection and purification. Libraries were sequenced paired-end with 100 bp reads on an Illumina HiSeq2000. On the authors' methods: SOAPnuke was used to process the raw data, throwing out any read that contained adapters or uncalled bases, had a mean Phred below 15, or lacked an exact constant-primer or identifier match. High-quality paired reads were merged using COPE v1.2.5, and each unique nucleotide sequence was defined as a clonotype. Clonotypes were aligned to IMGT TRBV, TRBD and TRBJ reference segments using MiTCR v1.1. Only V-J combinations with frequency above 0.0001, covering roughly 99% of repertoires, were analysed. A TCS score was defined as the ratio of F50 (clonal expansion) to E x V (chaos), with BLOSUM62-based TCRdist applied between CDR3 peptides within each V-J. Welch's t-statistics and random forest reduced just over 500 V-J features to roughly 13, which were used in a naive Bayes classifier (R e1071). TCRdb handled the public reads itself, with Q25 trimming in fastp and clone calling in MiXCR, and kept productive beta chains. Each record represents a unique CDR3 protein, reported with the most common genes and DNA among its rows. Here the V and J calls rest on TCRdb's processing, not on the authors' analysis. Recorded for this sample are some 350,000 distinct CDR3 sequences; around 25% of them occurred a single time. Around 70% of the sample is in the top ten clones.

The sequence derives from a man aged 50-60 years with Graves' hyperthyroidism. The sample was blood.

The CDR3 corresponds to CAISEKWASDTQYF. The DNA sequence reads TGTGCCATCAGTGAGAAGTGGGCTTCAGATACGCAGTATTTT. The chain is made from TRBV10-3 and TRBJ2-3; too little of a D gene remains to name it. From the cysteine through the phenylalanine, the CDR3 covers 14 amino acids. Of all the DNA, just the CDR3 is kept, 42 bases in frame from base 1. CDR1 and CDR2, looked up from the germline V gene, are ENHRY and SYGVKD. Trimming takes 2 bases from V and 4 bases from J, and the germline ends sit 10 bases apart.